Sequencing of this T cell receptor (beta chain) was carried out in a study of blood T cell repertoires in COVID-19. This clone was observed a single time. Original processing notes: For nucleated cells, counts were estimated from reference gene primer amplification. The data were produced by immunoSEQ multiplex PCR, yet TCRdb's version contains in-frame clones alone and is incomplete. V, J and clone size were drawn from that table, and D and trimming were deduced from the DNA. Of about 250,000 clones listed, more than 75% are singletons. Grouping used clinical history reported by participants in a survey and questionnaire. All recovered Cohort 3 donors got two negative PCRs, got clearance, or saw symptom resolution. The V gene's germline CDR1 is MNHEY and CDR2 SMNVEV (reference sequence). CDR3 length equals 15 residues. The V gene lost 2 bases and the J gene lost 3 bases, with 10 bases spanning the gap.

Source material: PBMCs or T cells enriched from blood (not recorded which). The chain employs TRBV27 and TRBJ2-2; TRBD2 might be the D (6 bases). The sequence came from a man aged 18 to 30 who had recovered from COVID-19. The CDR3: CASSLVREDTGELFF. The CDR3 DNA sequence: TGTGCCAGCAGTTTAGTCAGGGAGGACACCGGGGAGCTGTTTTTT.